The 25 T cell receptor beta chains below come from one sample, sequenced in a study of multiple sclerosis patients with progressive multifocal leukoencephalopathy. TCRdb's copy holds only in-frame clones and misses some; the assay was immunoSEQ multiplex PCR. Counted here are more than 25,000 clones, 88% occurring once; the ten biggest clones make up approximately 1%. The time point is: before natalizumab initiation. Sequenced input: PBMCs. These receptors all come from a human donor with multiple sclerosis.

The gene calls are TRBV4-2 and TRBJ2-1, with 9 positions matching TRBD2. Germline-derived CDR1 and CDR2 are LGHNA and YNFKEQ. The CDR3 spans 16 residues. With V trimmed by 0 bases and J by 7 bases, 7 bases remained unmatched. The CDR3 DNA reads as TGTGCCAGCAGCCAAGATAAAGCGGGGGGCAAAAATGAGCAGTTCTTC. It is translated as CASSQDKAGGKNEQFF.

The count of this clone is one. The V and J genes are TRBV7-8 and TRBJ2-2; D is ambiguous. The CDR3 is 15 amino acids. Germline lookup yields CDR1 SGHVS and CDR2 FQNEAQ. V shed 5 bases and J shed 4 bases, with 14 bases lying between them. The CDR3 loop reads CASSPTLSLTGELFF. CDR3 nucleotide sequence: TGTGCCAGCAGCCCGACCCTTTCCCTCACCGGGGAGCTGTTTTTT. Full variable domain (rest looked up from reference TRBV7-8 and TRBJ2-2): GAGVSQSPRYKVAKRGQDVALRCDPISGHVSLFWYQQALGQGPEFLTYFQNEAQLDKSGLPSDRFFAERPEGSVSTLKIQRTQQEDSAVYLCASSPTLSLTGELFFGEGSRLTVL.

This sequence joins TRBV6-6 and TRBJ2-5; TRBD1 matches 10 bases. The last part of the DNA fits TRBJ2-7 better; the J call may be wrong. The germline gives CDR1 MNHNY, CDR2 SVGAGI (reference sequence). This CDR3 region has 15 residues. In DNA form, the CDR3 reads TGTGCCAGCAGTTCTTGGACAGGGGGTAACTACGAGCAGTACTTC. This translates into CASSSWTGGNYEQYF.

The chain recombines TRBV7-3 with TRBJ2-7; D not certain. V shed 0 bases and J shed 4 bases, with 13 bases lying between them. This CDR3 has 15 amino acids. Per the germline V gene, CDR1 is SGHTA and CDR2 is FQGTGA. This CDR3 is CASSLTPGLQYEQYF. CDR3 DNA sequence: TGTGCCAGCAGCTTAACTCCGGGTTTACAATACGAGCAGTACTTC.

The chain couples TRBV10-1 to TRBJ2-3; D might be TRBD2 (6 bases). V dropped 3 bases and J dropped 8 bases, with 15 bases sitting between them. The CDR3 extends over 14 amino acids. Germline values: CDR1 WNHNN, CDR2 SYGVQD (reference sequence). CDR3 loop: CASSEAGAPLTQYF. In DNA, the CDR3 is TGCGCCAGCAGTGAAGCGGGCGCCCCCCTTACGCAGTATTTT.

The CDR3 DNA reads TGTGCCAGCAGCCTGGGGAGTTTCTACGAGCAGTACTTC. The encoded protein is CASSLGSFYEQYF. This rearrangement joins TRBV7-3 to TRBJ2-5; tentative D call: TRBD2 (5 bases). Judging by the DNA end, TRBJ2-7 fits better; the J call may be wrong. The CDR3 is made up of 13 amino acids. The germline gives CDR1 SGHTA, CDR2 FQGTGA.

This sequence joins TRBV10-2 and TRBJ2-3, with D possibly matching TRBD1 (5 bases). Germline V gene lookup returns CDR1 WSHSY and CDR2 SAAADI. V lost 0 bases, J lost 0 bases, and 25 bases lay in between. CDR3 length: 21 residues. This CDR3 reads CASSESPHSQGPSYSTDTQYF. The CDR3 DNA is TGCGCCAGCAGTGAGTCGCCCCACAGCCAGGGCCCTTCTTATAGCACAGATACGCAGTATTTT.

V is TRBV5-1 and J is TRBJ2-6; D may correspond to TRBD1 or TRBD2 (6 bases each). The V gene's germline CDR1 is SGHRS and CDR2 YFSETQ. CDR3 length equals 16 residues. The V end was cut by 6 bases, the J end by 0 bases, with 13 bases between. CDR3 residues: CASKGGLNSGANVLTF. CDR3 DNA: TGCGCCAGCAAGGGGGGCCTTAACTCTGGGGCCAACGTCCTGACTTTC.

This clone has a handful of counts. The rearrangement joins TRBV29-1 to TRBJ1-4; D gene uncertain. The CDR3 is 14 residues long. Trimming shortened V by 4 bases and J by 2 bases, and 11 bases separated the two germline ends. Germline CDR1 SQVTM, CDR2 ANQGSEA. The DNA of the CDR3 is TGCAGCGTTGGGACGGACGGCACTAATGAAAAACTGTTTTTT. It specifies CSVGTDGTNEKLFF.

CDR3 sequence: CAWSTSWTVATNEKLFF. The CDR3 DNA sequence: TGTGCCTGGAGCACGAGCTGGACAGTTGCAACTAATGAAAAACTGTTTTTT. This sequence joins TRBV30 and TRBJ1-4; weak D call: TRBD1 (6 bases). V gave up 3 bases and J gave up 0 bases, with 17 bases separating them. Germline CDR1 reads GTSNPN; CDR2 reads SVGIG (reference sequence). The CDR3 sequence is 17 residues long.

The chain joins TRBV7-3 to TRBJ2-1; TRBD2 might be the D (5 bases). This CDR3 has 15 residues. V lost 5 bases and J lost 8, with 19 bases in between. Germline CDR1 and CDR2: SGHTA and FQGTGA. CDR3 loop: CASSPTPSPRDEQFF. Here the CDR3 DNA reads TGTGCCAGCAGCCCTACCCCCTCTCCGAGGGATGAGCAGTTCTTC.

This chain uses TRBV5-4 with TRBJ2-1; 9 bases fit TRBD2. Germline CDR1 is SGHNT and CDR2 is YYREEE (reference sequence). This CDR3 has 17 amino acids. After removal of 3 bases from V and 4 bases from J, the junction contained 11 bases not matched to a gene. The CDR3 here is CASSYGIAGEPYNEQFF. The CDR3 DNA reads as TGTGCCAGCAGCTACGGAATAGCGGGGGAACCATACAATGAGCAGTTCTTC.

This rearrangement joins TRBV27 to TRBJ1-2; TRBD1 is a possible D gene (6 bases). Germline V CDR1 and CDR2: MNHEY, SMNVEV (reference sequence). CDR3 length equals 14 residues. Between the trimmed V and J ends, which lost 2 bases and 5 bases, there was a span of 12 bases. For the CDR3, the DNA is TGTGCCAGCAGTTTAAAGGGGGGTAATTATGGCTACACCTTC. This codes for CASSLKGGNYGYTF.

This chain links TRBV21-1 with TRBJ2-1; TRBD2 is taken as the D call from the table, unchecked against the DNA. TRBV21-1 is shown as a pseudogene. The CDR3 loop spans 13 amino acids. CDR3 amino acids: CAISGLAVYEQFF. The CDR3 coding sequence is TGTGCCATCTCGGGACTAGCGGTCTATGAGCAGTTCTTC.

The chain combines TRBV25-1 with TRBJ2-2; possibly TRBD1 for D (5 bases). Trimming removed 3 bases from V and 0 bases from J, with 11 bases in between. The CDR3 spans 16 residues. The germline V gene encodes CDR1 MGHDK and CDR2 SYGVNS. The CDR3 reads CASSELGDANTGELFF. In DNA form, the CDR3 reads TGTGCCAGCAGTGAGCTAGGGGATGCGAACACCGGGGAGCTGTTTTTT.

In its sample, this clone was seen once. The J gene is TRBJ1-4, the V gene TRBV7-8; D possibly corresponds to TRBD1 (5 bases). V lost 3 bases and J 8 bases, leaving 22 bases between the germline ends. This CDR3 has 17 amino acids. Germline CDR1 and CDR2: SGHVS and FQNEAQ. This chain's CDR3 is CASSFRQGGFAGEKLFF. The DNA for the CDR3 is TGTGCCAGCAGCTTCCGTCAGGGAGGTTTCGCTGGGGAAAAACTGTTTTTT.

The gene calls are TRBV11-1 and TRBJ2-7; the match to TRBD1 covers 9 bases. V dropped 4 bases and J dropped 3; count of bases not matched to a gene: 7. The germline CDR1 and CDR2 sequences are SGHAT and FQDESV (reference sequence). The CDR3 totals 15 residues. CDR3 sequence: CASSWAQGQGYEQYF. Here the CDR3 DNA reads TGTGCCAGCAGCTGGGCCCAGGGACAGGGCTACGAGCAGTACTTC.

This chain joins TRBV7-9 and TRBJ2-2; no definite D call. The CDR3 runs 13 residues. The V end was cut by 1 base, the J end by 6 bases, with 6 bases between. Germline assignment: CDR1 SEHNR and CDR2 FQNEAQ (reference sequence). CDR3 in DNA: TGTGCCAGCAGCTTAGTATATCCCGGGGAGCTGTTTTTT. This gives the protein CASSLVYPGELFF.

The chain joins TRBV7-8 to TRBJ1-1; tentatively, D is TRBD1 (5 bases). V lost 4 bases and J lost 6, with 12 bases in between. The CDR3 has 13 residues. Germline V gene data show CDR1 as SGHVS and CDR2 as FQNEAQ. The CDR3 DNA is TGTGCCAGCAGCTCGGGTGGGGCGGCTGAAGCTTTCTTT. Its translation is CASSSGGAAEAFF.

Worth noting for this clone: This sample also contains other DNA sequences that code for the same CDR3. CDR3 sequence: CASSLANPGQGGGYTF. CDR3 nucleotide sequence: TGTGCCAGCAGCTTAGCGAACCCGGGACAGGGAGGGGGCTACACCTTC. V usage is TRBV7-9 and J usage is TRBJ1-2; 9 bases fit TRBD1. The CDR3 is made up of 16 amino acids. The J segment lost 8 bases and the V segment lost 0 bases, leaving 10 bases of the junction unmatched. The germline gives CDR1 SEHNR, CDR2 FQNEAQ (reference sequence).

The chain is built from TRBV29-1 and TRBJ2-3; D call uncertain. Deletions cut 4 bases from V and 0 bases from J, with 11 bases between. The CDR3 length is 14 residues. Germline CDR1 SQVTM, CDR2 ANQGSEA. CDR3 coding DNA: TGCAGCGTTGCGACTGCCGATAGCACAGATACGCAGTATTTT. Amino acid sequence: CSVATADSTDTQYF.

The V gene is TRBV5-1, the J gene TRBJ1-2; maybe TRBD1 (5 bases). CDR3 length: 15 amino acids. The germline V and J ends were trimmed by 2 bases and 5 bases, with 16 bases remaining between them. Germline V gives CDR1 SGHRS, CDR2 YFSETQ. CDR3 DNA: TGCGCCAGCAGCTTTCGGGGGTCCGCGGATTATGGCTACACCTTC. It yields the protein CASSFRGSADYGYTF.

This clone was seen only a few times. The V gene is TRBV9, the J gene TRBJ2-5, with D perhaps being TRBD1 or TRBD2 (5 bases each). CDR1 is SGDLS, CDR2 YYNGEE, per germline. The CDR3 extends over 15 amino acids. Trimming left V 3 bases short and J 5 bases short, with 17 bases between. The CDR3 region is CASSDSPGPGETQYF. CDR3 sequence (DNA): TGTGCCAGCAGCGATTCCCCGGGACCCGGGGAGACCCAGTACTTC.

V is TRBV19 and J is TRBJ1-1; D possibly corresponds to TRBD1 (5 bases). The CDR3 sequence is 15 residues long. Trimming removed 6 bases from V and 0 bases from J, with 14 bases in between. Germline lookup yields CDR1 LNHDA and CDR2 SQIVND (reference sequence). The CDR3 sequence: CASSDSTRMNTEAFF. The CDR3 nucleotides read TGTGCCAGTAGCGACAGCACCAGGATGAACACTGAAGCTTTCTTT.

This rearrangement joins TRBV9 to TRBJ1-2, with unresolved D. The V end lost 0 bases, the J end lost 9 bases, and 12 bases lay between the germline ends. Per the germline V gene, CDR1 is SGDLS and CDR2 is YYNGEE. The CDR3 covers 13 residues. The DNA for the CDR3 is TGTGCCAGCAGCGTAGGGGAGGGAGGGAGCTACACCTTC. Translated: CASSVGEGGSYTF.